These T cell receptor beta chains were read from a single sample in a study of blood T cell repertoires in COVID-19. The table came from immunoSEQ multiplex PCR; TCRdb's copy has only in-frame clones and leaves some out. The table records over 350,000 clones, roughly 90% of them present only once. The specimen sequenced was PBMCs or T cells enriched from blood (not recorded which). The receptors here all came from a woman between 25 and 40 years old with acute COVID-19. CDR3s include the opening cysteine and the closing phenylalanine or tryptophan. Clone size is shown for a subset of rows, as once, few, many or a class of expanded clone.

j_call v_call clone_size cdr3_aa
TRBJ1-5 TRBV7-2 . CASSGGGPQHF
TRBJ2-1 TRBV29-1 . CSVEDQSSGGPNEQFF
TRBJ2-1 TRBV4-1 few CASSPRVAGIHNEQFF
TRBJ1-1 TRBV29-1 . CSVADRDTKAFF
TRBJ1-5 TRBV4-3 once CATTPPGGSNQPQHF
TRBJ1-1 TRBV6-5 . CASGRADRTNTEAFF
TRBJ1-5 TRBV7-9 . CASSLGSSGGYQPQHF
TRBJ1-1 TRBV19 . CASTRTGGNTEAFF
TRBJ2-7 TRBV6-1 few CASSEDGGSSYEQYF
TRBJ1-6 TRBV9 once CASSEGDSPLHF
TRBJ2-5 TRBV9 . CASSGSGGSQETQYF
TRBJ2-1 TRBV11-2 . CASSLAGTRQGNEQFF
. TRBV12-3/TRBV12-4 . CASSFGRWELFF
TRBJ2-7 TRBV11-3 . CASSKGTGLMIEQYF
TRBJ2-1 TRBV30 . CAWESSGLYNEQFF
TRBJ1-2 TRBV7-3 . CASSYIGGETAHGYTF
TRBJ1-1 TRBV7-9 . CASSVGTEEAFF
TRBJ1-1 TRBV7-9 once CASSLQGTNTEAFF
TRBJ2-1 TRBV25-1 . CASSEPRGVNEQFF
TRBJ1-2 TRBV12-3/TRBV12-4 . CASSPDLNYGYTF
TRBJ1-5 TRBV21-1 few CASSKRQGQGLCQPQHF
TRBJ2-4 TRBV5-1 . CASSADTGKNIQYF
TRBJ1-6 TRBV6-5 . CASRTGEGNSPLHF
TRBJ2-3 TRBV5-1 . CASSLVAVATDTQYF
TRBJ2-5 TRBV24-1 once CATSDRGREGRETQYF
TRBJ2-5 TRBV5-6 . CASTLRGQETQYF
TRBJ1-1 TRBV5-5 . CASSLTLDRVTEAFF
TRBJ1-1 TRBV27 . CASSSSNTEAFF
TRBJ2-7 TRBV9 once CASSVAAGGSYEQYF
TRBJ1-6 TRBV7-2 . CASSFSRSPLHF
TRBJ1-3 TRBV30 . CAWSVINSGNTIYF
TRBJ2-2 TRBV7-2 . CASSSSGGVTGELFF
TRBJ2-3 TRBV11-2 . CASSRGRLGGGTQYF
TRBJ1-3 TRBV5-1 . CASSLVAFSSGNTIYF
TRBJ1-1 TRBV18 . CASSPRRDTEAFF
TRBJ2-4 TRBV4-1 . CASSQDRGGLDIQYF
TRBJ2-3 TRBV9 . CASSVGDSRGGDTQYF
TRBJ1-2 TRBV18 . CASSQGQGSLYGYTF
TRBJ1-1 TRBV6-1 . CASSDLGTGAETEAFF
TRBJ2-7 TRBV28 . CASSGGQESSYEQYF
TRBJ2-5 TRBV21-1 once CASTVVAGFQETQYF
TRBJ2-7 TRBV6-1 . CASSGNQGPYLFYEQYF
TRBJ2-3 TRBV5-8 . CASSGLAGYTDTQYF
TRBJ1-1 TRBV5-1 . CASSPGTGGITEAFF
TRBJ1-3 TRBV12-5 . CASGFKGRGRRNTIYF
TRBJ2-2 TRBV19 . CASSPLTDTGELFF
TRBJ2-5 TRBV25-1 once CASSGLAGGKETQYF
TRBJ1-3 TRBV29-1 . CSVEEGGTAGNTIYF
TRBJ2-3 TRBV7-2 . CASSWAASTDTQYF
TRBJ1-5 TRBV11-2 . CASSLVMGDYSNQPQHF
TRBJ2-5 TRBV2 . CASSVGQRETQYF
TRBJ2-1 TRBV7-9 . CASSSRTGGVNNEQFF
TRBJ2-7 TRBV15 . CATSRGGGGVIEQYF
TRBJ2-3 TRBV7-2 . CASAKTGSTDTQYF
TRBJ1-1 TRBV12-5 . CASGYRGRTEAFF
TRBJ1-5 TRBV10-3 once CAISPSTGQPQHF
TRBJ1-5 TRBV6-4 . CASSAEGGQPQHF